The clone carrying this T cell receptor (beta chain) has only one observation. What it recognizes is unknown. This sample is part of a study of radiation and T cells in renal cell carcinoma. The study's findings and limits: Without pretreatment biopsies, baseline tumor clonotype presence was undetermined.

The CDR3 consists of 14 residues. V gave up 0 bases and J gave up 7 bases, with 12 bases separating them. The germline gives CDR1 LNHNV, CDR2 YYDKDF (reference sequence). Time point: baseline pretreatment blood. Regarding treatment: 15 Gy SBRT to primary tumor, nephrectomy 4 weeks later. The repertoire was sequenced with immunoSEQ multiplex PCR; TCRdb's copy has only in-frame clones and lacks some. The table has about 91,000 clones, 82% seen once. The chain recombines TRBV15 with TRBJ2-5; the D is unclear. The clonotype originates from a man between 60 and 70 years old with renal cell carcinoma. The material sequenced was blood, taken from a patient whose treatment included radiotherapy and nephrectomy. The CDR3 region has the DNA TGTGCCACCAGCAGAGATCGGATGATCGGGACCCAGTACTTC. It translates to CATSRDRMIGTQYF.